This entry concerns a single TCR beta chain. What it binds is unknown. This sample is part of a study of pediatric ulcerative colitis. The study, taken as a whole, reports: Two rectal CDR3 clonotypes occurred in all ulcerative colitis patients. A couple of patients' blood samples yielded substantially fewer templates. Total lymphocyte DNA, not sorted subsets, was the template.

Up to 500,000 reads were sequenced per sample. The assay was immunoSEQ multiplex PCR, and TCRdb's table has in-frame clones only and misses some. The sample has more than 50,000 clones; just over 75% are singletons. With 2 bases removed from V and 9 bases from J, the gap between germline ends came to 16 bases. Germline CDR1 is MNHEY and CDR2 is SVGAGI. This CDR3 has 14 amino acids. Sequenced material: blood. This chain joins TRBV6-5 and TRBJ1-1; possibly TRBD1 for D (5 bases). The receptor's source is a boy between 10 and 17 years old with moderate ulcerative colitis. CDR3 bases: TGTGCCAGCAGTTACCAGGACCGGGGGTTTAAAGCTTTCTTT. Translation: CASSYQDRGFKAFF.